A single sample is the source of the 32 T cell receptor beta chains below, sequenced in a study of cytomegalovirus exposure and HLA in healthy donors. PCR employed 60 Vbeta and 13 Jbeta primers. The assay was immunoSEQ multiplex PCR, and TCRdb's table has in-frame clones only and misses some. The data contain 70,000 or so clones, about nine tenths of them singletons. The sample was PBMCs. The receptors come from a woman aged 25-40 years in good health and CMV-seronegative.

This chain uses TRBV5-5 with TRBJ1-1; possible D gene TRBD1, 6 bases. The CDR3 extends over 18 amino acids. The germline V gene has CDR1 SGHKS and CDR2 YYEKEE (reference sequence). The ends were cut back, 0 bases at V and 5 bases at J, with 23 bases in the middle. The CDR3 DNA sequence: TGTGCCAGCAGCTTGGCTGGGGGCAGGGTCGGAGTAAAGACTGAAGCTTTCTTT. The encoded protein is CASSLAGGRVGVKTEAFF.

This chain joins TRBV28 and TRBJ2-5; possibly TRBD2 for D (7 bases). The CDR3 covers 15 residues. Germline CDR1 MDHEN, CDR2 SYDVKM. Trimming shortened V by 7 bases and J by 5 bases, and 20 bases separated the two germline ends. The CDR3 here is CASKGGAAGGETQYF. CDR3 bases: TGTGCCAGCAAAGGGGGGGCTGCCGGCGGGGAGACCCAGTACTTC.

The genes are TRBV11-3 and TRBJ2-5; D is perhaps TRBD2 (6 bases). The CDR3 spans 15 residues. The germline V and J ends were trimmed by 7 bases and 2 bases, with 17 bases remaining between them. Germline CDR1 and CDR2: SGHNT and YENEEA. As DNA, the CDR3 is TGTGCCAGCACCCTCCTCGATGGGGGGCAAGAGACCCAGTACTTC. This sequence encodes CASTLLDGGQETQYF.

The chain joins TRBV11-1 to TRBJ2-3; weak D call: TRBD1 (6 bases). With 9 bases removed from V and 2 bases from J, the gap between germline ends came to 15 bases. In germline, CDR1 is SGHAT, CDR2 FQDESV (reference sequence). CDR3 length: 14 residues. As DNA, the CDR3 is TGTGCCAGTACGGGACAACCTCTCACAGATACGCAGTATTTT. Translated, it gives CASTGQPLTDTQYF.

This clone was observed a single time. The V and J genes are TRBV5-4 and TRBJ2-2; D call uncertain. The CDR3 runs 16 residues. V was cut by 2 bases and J by 3 bases, with 14 bases left in between. Germline V gene data show CDR1 as SGHNT and CDR2 as YYREEE (reference sequence). The CDR3 loop reads CASSLARQVDTGELFF. The CDR3 nucleotides read TGTGCCAGCAGCTTAGCACGACAAGTTGACACCGGGGAGCTGTTTTTT.

This clone came up once. V is TRBV9 and J is TRBJ2-6; D is possibly TRBD1 (5 bases). CDR1 and CDR2 (germline): SGDLS, YYNGEE. Trimming stripped 1 base from V and 2 bases from J, with 7 bases between. The CDR3 loop spans 15 amino acids. The DNA for the CDR3 is TGTGCCAGCAGCGTACAGGGTACTGGGGCCAACGTCCTGACTTTC. This gives the protein CASSVQGTGANVLTF.

This clone was seen a few times. The chain joins TRBV4-3 to TRBJ1-4; D is unresolved. The CDR3 contains 16 residues. CDR1 is LGHNA, CDR2 YSLEER, per germline. The V end was cut by 0 bases, the J end by 6 bases, with 14 bases between. The CDR3 is CASSQEEIFMDEKLFF. The CDR3 DNA follows: TGCGCCAGCAGCCAAGAGGAGATTTTTATGGATGAAAAACTGTTTTTT.

This clone was seen once. This chain links TRBV7-2 with TRBJ1-3; 10 bases align to TRBD1. Germline V gene data show CDR1 as SGHTA and CDR2 as FQGNSA. The CDR3 runs 15 residues. The ends lost 5 bases at V and 2 bases at J; junction bases unmatched: 3. The CDR3 DNA follows: TGTGCCAGCAGCCAAGACAGGGGGCCTGGAAACACCATATATTTT. Amino acid sequence: CASSQDRGPGNTIYF.

The rearrangement joins TRBV6-4 to TRBJ2-5; TRBD1 aligns across 8 bases. This CDR3 spans 14 amino acids. The V segment lost 8 bases and the J segment 4 bases; nucleotides outside the gene matches: 9. Germline values: CDR1 MRHNA, CDR2 SNTAGT. CDR3 DNA: TGTGCCAGCCCAGGGGGCCTATGTGGAGAGACCCAGTACTTC. Its protein is CASPGGLCGETQYF.

The chain recombines TRBV28 with TRBJ2-1; possibly TRBD2 for D (5 bases). V was trimmed by 8 bases and J by 4 bases, leaving 15 bases between them. The germline gives CDR1 MDHEN, CDR2 SYDVKM. The CDR3 length is 14 residues. This CDR3 is CASGVGETYNEQFF. Here the CDR3 DNA reads TGTGCCAGCGGGGTGGGAGAAACGTACAATGAGCAGTTCTTC. Complete variable domain (other parts from reference TRBV28 and TRBJ2-1): DVKVTQSSRYLVKRTGEKVFLECVQDMDHENMFWYRQDPGLGLRLIYFSYDVKMKEKGDIPEGYSVSREKKERFSLILESASTNQTSMYLCASGVGETYNEQFFGPGTRLTVL.

This clone was detected only a few times. The rearrangement uses TRBV19 and TRBJ2-7; possibly TRBD2 for D (5 bases). Germline CDR1 and CDR2: LNHDA and SQIVND (reference sequence). The V gene lost 5 bases and the J gene lost 3 bases, with 8 bases spanning the gap. The CDR3 is 12 residues long. CDR3 sequence (DNA): TGTGCCAGTAGTCTTCGGGACTACGAGCAGTACTTC. This sequence encodes CASSLRDYEQYF.

This clone was picked up a small number of times. V and J are TRBV9 and TRBJ2-1; the match to TRBD1 covers 9 bases. From germline, CDR1 is SGDLS and CDR2 YYNGEE. The CDR3 length is 15 residues. V gave up 4 bases and J gave up 4 bases; unmatched junction bases: 6. CDR3 coding DNA: TGTGCCAGCAGCCCGACAGGGGGGACATACAATGAGCAGTTCTTC. Protein sequence: CASSPTGGTYNEQFF.

This chain uses TRBV15 with TRBJ2-7; possibly TRBD2 for D (5 bases). Per the germline V gene, CDR1 is LNHNV and CDR2 is YYDKDF (reference sequence). V lost 1 base and J lost 2, with 9 bases in between. The CDR3 has 14 residues. CDR3 sequence: CATSRVAGAYEQYF. The CDR3 bases are TGTGCCACCAGCAGAGTGGCCGGGGCCTACGAGCAGTACTTC.

The chain links TRBV28 to TRBJ1-2; TRBD1 matches 8 bases. CDR3 length: 15 residues. Losses at the gene ends were 1 base for V and 6 bases for J; bases not matched to a gene: 7. CDR1 and CDR2 (germline): MDHEN, SYDVKM. In nucleotides, the CDR3 is TGTGCCAGCAGTTTATTTGCAGGGGGCGAGAATGGCTACACCTTC. Translated: CASSLFAGGENGYTF.

This clone was detected once. The rearrangement links TRBV7-2 to TRBJ1-1; D unclear. Germline CDR1 and CDR2: SGHTA and FQGNSA. The CDR3 is 14 residues long. The ends were cut back, 2 bases at V and 5 bases at J, with 12 bases in the middle. The CDR3 here is CASSLRRSGTEAFF. The CDR3 DNA is TGTGCCAGCAGCTTAAGACGCAGCGGGACTGAAGCTTTCTTT.

This sequence joins TRBV29-1 and TRBJ1-6, with a possible D match to TRBD1 (6 bases). The germline V gene encodes CDR1 SQVTM and CDR2 ANQGSEA. The CDR3 covers 14 residues. Between the trimmed V and J ends, which lost 6 bases and 5 bases, there was a span of 14 bases. The CDR3 region is CSVRVAGDNSPLHF. The CDR3 coding sequence is TGCAGCGTCAGGGTGGCAGGGGATAATTCACCCCTCCACTTT.

This clone occurred once. This sequence joins TRBV11-3 and TRBJ2-3; no clear D gene. The germline gives CDR1 SGHNT, CDR2 YENEEA. CDR3 length: 12 amino acids. Between the trimmed V and J ends, which lost 5 bases and 9 bases, there was a span of 12 bases. CDR3 residues: CASSLSSGTQYF. CDR3 DNA sequence: TGTGCCAGCAGCCTCTCATCAGGCACGCAGTATTTT.

This chain joins TRBV2 and TRBJ2-1, with a tentative D call TRBD2 (6 bases). The germline V gene encodes CDR1 SNHLY and CDR2 FYNNEI. Trimming left V 4 bases short and J 6 bases short, with 13 bases between. The CDR3 is 14 amino acids. The CDR3 DNA is TGTGCCAGCAGTGTTGCCGGGAGAGTCAATGAGCAGTTCTTC. It yields the protein CASSVAGRVNEQFF.

This chain connects TRBV2 to TRBJ1-5, with 9 bases aligning to TRBD1. Germline loops: CDR1 SNHLY, CDR2 FYNNEI. V lost 7 bases, J lost 0 bases, and 4 bases stayed unmatched. The CDR3 covers 15 residues. Here the CDR3 reads CASIGTGYSNQPQHF. CDR3 nucleotides: TGTGCCAGCATTGGGACAGGGTATAGCAATCAGCCCCAGCATTTT.

The rearrangement uses TRBV7-9 and TRBJ1-6; the D is unclear. Trimming took 5 bases from V and 8 from J, leaving 13 bases between them. Germline lookup yields CDR1 SEHNR and CDR2 FQNEAQ (reference sequence). This CDR3 region has 14 residues. CDR3 DNA: TGTGCCAGCAGCCCAGTCAAAATGGATTCACCCCTCCACTTT. It specifies CASSPVKMDSPLHF. Filled out from reference TRBV7-9 and TRBJ1-6, the complete variable domain reads DTGVSQNPRHKITKRGQNVTFRCDPISEHNRLYWYRQTLGQGPEFLTYFQNEAQLEKSRLLSDRFSAERPKGSFSTLEIQRTEQGDSAMYLCASSPVKMDSPLHFGNGTRLTVT.

V and J are TRBV15 and TRBJ2-7; a weak D match, TRBD1 (6 bases). CDR3 length: 14 residues. Trimming shortened V by 0 bases and J by 5 bases, and 11 bases separated the two germline ends. Germline V CDR1 and CDR2: LNHNV, YYDKDF (reference sequence). The CDR3 DNA follows: TGTGCCACCAGCAGAGATAACAGGGTCGACGAGCAGTACTTC. This gives the protein CATSRDNRVDEQYF. Complete variable domain (other parts from reference TRBV15 and TRBJ2-7): DAMVIQNPRYQVTQFGKPVTLSCSQTLNHNVMYWYQQKSSQAPKLLFHYYDKDFNNEADTPDNFQSRRPNTSFCFLDIRSPGLGDTAMYLCATSRDNRVDEQYFGPGTRLTVT.

The chain combines TRBV25-1 with TRBJ2-7, with D possibly TRBD2 on 6 matching bases. CDR1 and CDR2 from the germline V gene are MGHDK and SYGVNS. Trimming shortened V by 4 bases and J by 0 bases, and 10 bases separated the two germline ends. There are 14 residues in the CDR3. CDR3 amino acids: CASSGREFSYEQYF. Here the CDR3 DNA reads TGTGCCAGCAGTGGACGGGAGTTCTCCTACGAGCAGTACTTC.

This clone turned up a few times. V and J are TRBV19 and TRBJ2-7; TRBD1 is a possible D gene (6 bases). This CDR3 has 15 amino acids. V was shortened by 4 bases and J by 0 bases, with 13 bases between the two germline ends. The germline CDR1 and CDR2 sequences are LNHDA and SQIVND (reference sequence). In nucleotides, the CDR3 is TGTGCCAGTAGTAATGCCGGGACAAGCTCCTACGAGCAGTACTTC. Translated: CASSNAGTSSYEQYF.

The sample holds one count of this clone. This chain links TRBV4-2 with TRBJ1-3, with D tentatively TRBD1 (5 bases). V was trimmed by 2 bases and J by 0 bases, leaving 14 bases between them. Germline V gene sequence: CDR1 LGHNA, CDR2 YNFKEQ. This CDR3 contains 17 residues. In DNA, the CDR3 is TGTGCCAGCAGCCAACCGCAACCCACAGGCTCTGGAAACACCATATATTTT. It codes for CASSQPQPTGSGNTIYF.

This sequence joins TRBV19 and TRBJ2-1, with D possibly TRBD2 on 6 matching bases. Per germline, CDR1 LNHDA and CDR2 SQIVND (reference sequence). Trimming took 7 bases from V and 0 from J, leaving 13 bases between them. The CDR3 covers 15 residues. The DNA for the CDR3 is TGTGCCAGTAAAACTAGCCATCGCTCCTACAATGAGCAGTTCTTC. It encodes CASKTSHRSYNEQFF.

This clone showed up just once. The V and J genes are TRBV19 and TRBJ2-7; 7 bases map to TRBD2. The CDR3 contains 15 residues. J lost 0 bases, V lost 5 bases, and 7 bases had no gene match. The germline V gene encodes CDR1 LNHDA and CDR2 SQIVND (reference sequence). DNA for the CDR3: TGTGCCAGTAGTCCAGAGCGGGGCCTCTCCTACGAGCAGTACTTC. It codes for CASSPERGLSYEQYF.

The chain uses TRBV7-2 and TRBJ2-2, with 13 bases lining up with TRBD2. The germline gives CDR1 SGHTA, CDR2 FQGNSA. V lost 7 bases and J lost 0; bases outside the gene matches: 8. The CDR3 is 18 residues long. The DNA for the CDR3 is TGTGCCAGCAACGGACAGACTAGCGGGAGGTCGAACACCGGGGAGCTGTTTTTT. It yields the protein CASNGQTSGRSNTGELFF.

The sample holds a few counts of this clone. This chain connects TRBV6-6 to TRBJ1-3; 7 bases agree with TRBD1. In germline, CDR1 is MNHNY, CDR2 SVGAGI (reference sequence). Unmatched junction bases numbered 5, after V lost 0 bases and J lost 3 bases. The length of the CDR3 is 16 residues. The CDR3 sequence is CASSYSNSGGGNTIYF. CDR3 sequence (DNA): TGTGCCAGCAGTTACTCTAACTCAGGGGGTGGAAACACCATATATTTT.

The V call is TRBV2, the J call TRBJ1-1, with D maybe TRBD1 (6 bases). The CDR3 loop spans 11 amino acids. From germline, CDR1 is SNHLY and CDR2 FYNNEI. Trimming stripped 9 bases from V and 8 bases from J, with 13 bases between. This CDR3 reads CASFTGPEAFF. DNA of the CDR3: TGTGCCAGTTTTACAGGGCCCGAAGCTTTCTTT.

This clone was recorded once. The chain carries TRBV29-1 and TRBJ2-5, with 10 bases identical to TRBD1. The J call is in doubt because the DNA end fits TRBJ2-7 better. This CDR3 has 16 residues. From germline, CDR1 is SQVTM and CDR2 ANQGSEA. CDR3 nucleotides: TGCAGCGTTGGGCCGGCCCCGGGACAGGGGCCGTACGAGCAGTACTTC. Its translation: CSVGPAPGQGPYEQYF.

The chain recombines TRBV10-3 with TRBJ1-1; D gene ambiguous. The CDR3 has 13 amino acids. CDR1 and CDR2 (germline): ENHRY, SYGVKD. Trimming shortened V by 10 bases and J by 4 bases, and 16 bases separated the two germline ends. Here the CDR3 DNA reads TGTGCCACCGGAGGAGGGCTTCGCACTGAAGCTTTCTTT. It is translated as CATGGGLRTEAFF.

The rearrangement links TRBV4-2 to TRBJ2-5; tentative D call: TRBD2 (5 bases). The end of the DNA is better explained by TRBJ2-7, so the J call may be wrong. The germline CDR1 and CDR2 sequences are LGHNA and YNFKEQ. The CDR3 sequence is 14 residues long. CDR3 DNA sequence: TGTGCCAGCAGCCAAGATTTGGAGGCTTCCGAGCAGTACTTC. Protein: CASSQDLEASEQYF.